Listed below are T cell receptor beta chains from one sample, sequenced in a study of preoperative IRX-2 immunotherapy in early breast cancer. Libraries were prepared by immunoSEQ multiplex PCR; TCRdb keeps only in-frame clonotypes and omits some of them. The table includes roughly 23,000 clones, 80% to 90% detected once. Sequencing was performed on tumor tissue, taken after IRX-2 immunotherapy. The receptors were sampled from a human donor with breast cancer. Both conserved end residues are part of each CDR3. The D gene is left open where the match is weak. Clone size is given for some rows only: seen once, a few or many times, or a class if the clone is expanded.

CDR3aa	CDR3nt	d_gene	abundance	v_gene	j_gene
CASSELGQGTDTQYF	TGTGCCAGCAGTGAGTTGGGACAGGGGACAGATACGCAGTATTTT	TRBD1	.	TRBV2	TRBJ2-3
CASSRTSGRGGGYEQYF	TGTGCCAGTAGTAGGACTAGCGGGAGGGGAGGCGGTTACGAGCAGTACTTC	TRBD2	.	TRBV19	TRBJ2-7
CASTRQGNTEAFF	TGTGCCAGCACACGACAGGGGAACACTGAAGCTTTCTTT	TRBD1	once	TRBV6-5	TRBJ1-1
CAWAVGGDTEAFF	TGTGCCTGGGCCGTTGGAGGGGACACTGAAGCTTTCTTT	.	.	TRBV30	TRBJ1-1
CASSLGWTGGYEQYF	TGCGCCAGCAGCTTGGGGTGGACAGGGGGGTACGAGCAGTACTTC	TRBD1	.	TRBV5-1	TRBJ2-7
CASSRQGSYEQYF	TGCGCCAGCAGCCGACAGGGATCCTACGAGCAGTACTTC	TRBD1	.	TRBV10-1	TRBJ2-7
CASEWTTAQETQYF	TGTGCCAGCGAATGGACGACAGCACAAGAGACCCAGTACTTC	.	.	TRBV6-1	TRBJ2-5
CASSLGDRVGNQPQHF	TGTGCCAGCAGCTTGGGGGACAGGGTTGGCAATCAGCCCCAGCATTTT	TRBD1	.	TRBV5-8	TRBJ1-5
CASSVGGRAGANVLTF	TGCGCCAGCAGTGTTGGCGGGAGGGCCGGGGCCAACGTCCTGACTTTC	TRBD2	.	TRBV10-1	TRBJ2-6
CASTLTLDPYGYGYTF	TGTGCCAGCACCTTGACATTAGATCCATATGGGTATGGCTACACCTTC	.	.	TRBV7-2	TRBJ1-2
CASSLGGSGEKLFF	TGTGCCAGCAGTTTGGGGGGGTCAGGAGAAAAACTGTTTTTT	.	.	TRBV28	TRBJ1-4
CASTLHPGETQYF	TGTGCCAGCACCCTTCACCCCGGGGAGACCCAGTACTTC	.	once	TRBV5-5	TRBJ2-5
CASSWRQTDEQFF	TGTGCCAGCAGCTGGCGTCAGACCGATGAGCAGTTCTTC	.	.	TRBV7-9	TRBJ2-1
CASSSGTTFKQYF	TGTGCCAGTAGTTCTGGGACTACTTTCAAGCAGTACTTC	TRBD2	.	TRBV19	TRBJ2-7
CASSLGGAGSNQPQHF	TGTGCCAGCAGCTTAGGGGGGGCCGGGAGCAATCAGCCCCAGCATTTT	.	.	TRBV7-2	TRBJ1-5
CASSPRTDVGYTF	TGTGCCAGCAGCCCGAGGACAGATGTGGGCTACACCTTC	.	.	TRBV28	TRBJ1-2
CASSEGRLNTEAFF	TGTGCCAGTAGTGAGGGGCGGCTGAACACTGAAGCTTTCTTT	.	.	TRBV19	TRBJ1-1
CASSATGGFITDTQYF	TGTGCCAGCAGCGCGACAGGGGGCTTTATCACAGATACGCAGTATTTT	TRBD1	.	TRBV9	TRBJ2-3
CASRGDPYEQYF	TGTGCCAGCAGGGGTGATCCCTACGAGCAGTACTTC	.	.	TRBV2	TRBJ2-7
CASNLLNGGTEAFF	TGTGCCAGCAACCTACTAAACGGGGGAACTGAAGCTTTCTTT	.	.	TRBV28	TRBJ1-1
CASSPVGGNYGYTF	TGTGCCAGCTCACCAGTGGGCGGCAACTATGGCTACACCTTC	.	once	TRBV18	TRBJ1-2
CASSHQGTEAFF	TGCGCCAGCAGCCACCAAGGCACTGAAGCTTTCTTT	.	.	TRBV10-1	TRBJ1-1
CASSIILANEQFF	TGTGCCAGTAGTATAATACTAGCTAATGAGCAGTTCTTC	.	.	TRBV19	TRBJ2-1
CASSLMPGESTEAFF	TGTGCCAGCAGCTTAATGCCCGGGGAATCAACTGAAGCTTTCTTT	.	.	TRBV11-2	TRBJ1-1
CASSQGVWGNQPQHF	TGTGCCAGCAGCCAAGGTGTTTGGGGCAATCAGCCCCAGCATTTT	.	.	TRBV7-8	TRBJ1-5
CASRRQATSTDTQYF	TGCGCCAGCCGACGACAGGCCACTAGCACAGATACGCAGTATTTT	.	.	TRBV5-1	TRBJ2-3
CASSLIRGETQYF	TGTGCCAGCAGCTTAATTAGGGGAGAGACCCAGTACTTC	.	.	TRBV5-6	TRBJ2-5
CASSVLPETQYF	TGTGCCAGCAGTGTTCTCCCGGAGACCCAGTACTTC	.	once	TRBV6-1	TRBJ2-5
CASSPGTNQETQYF	TGTGCCAGCAGCCCAGGCACTAATCAAGAGACCCAGTACTTC	.	.	TRBV7-2	TRBJ2-5
CASSPHTEAGETQYF	TGTGCCAGCTCACCACATACGGAAGCGGGAGAGACCCAGTACTTC	.	.	TRBV18	TRBJ2-5
CASSLRDRGSYEQYF	TGCGCCAGCAGCCTCCGGGACAGGGGGTCCTACGAGCAGTACTTC	TRBD1	.	TRBV5-1	TRBJ2-7
CASSGSGRASEQYF	TGTGCCAGCAGCGGTAGCGGGAGGGCCTCCGAGCAGTACTTC	TRBD2	.	TRBV9	TRBJ2-7
CAWSATGSVGDTQYF	TGTGCCTGGAGTGCGACGGGATCAGTGGGAGATACGCAGTATTTT	.	.	TRBV30	TRBJ2-3
CASSTTGQGSPLHF	TGTGCCAGCAGTACTACGGGACAGGGATCACCCCTCCACTTT	TRBD1	.	TRBV6-5	TRBJ1-6
CASSQGSGGTGELFF	TGTGCCAGCAGCCAAGGGTCCGGGGGCACCGGGGAGCTGTTTTTT	.	.	TRBV14	TRBJ2-2
CASSSQGSTDTQYF	TGTGCCAGTAGTTCACAGGGTTCCACAGATACGCAGTATTTT	.	.	TRBV19	TRBJ2-3
CASSLATGILDEQFF	TGTGCCAGCAGCTTAGCAACAGGTATTTTGGATGAGCAGTTCTTC	.	.	TRBV7-6	TRBJ2-1
CASSLRQGGTEAFF	TGTGCCAGCAGCTTACGACAGGGAGGAACTGAAGCTTTCTTT	TRBD1	.	TRBV7-9	TRBJ1-1
CASTSGGSTNTGELFF	TGTGCCAGCACCTCGGGTGGCAGTACGAACACCGGGGAGCTGTTTTTT	.	.	TRBV5-4	TRBJ2-2
CASSFRGRNTEAFF	TGTGCCAGCAGCTTCAGGGGGCGGAACACTGAAGCTTTCTTT	TRBD1	.	TRBV7-2	TRBJ1-1
CASSVGQDGLSPLHF	TGTGCCAGCAGCGTAGGACAGGACGGTCTCTCACCCCTCCACTTT	.	.	TRBV9	TRBJ1-6
CASSPKGGGEKLFF	TGCGCCAGCAGCCCTAAGGGGGGAGGTGAAAAACTGTTTTTT	.	.	TRBV5-1	TRBJ1-4
CASSLRTNTGELFF	TGTGCCAGCAGTTTGCGGACGAACACCGGGGAGCTGTTTTTT	.	few	TRBV7-2	TRBJ2-2
CAWGPRDSGYTF	TGTGCCTGGGGTCCTAGGGACAGCGGCTACACCTTC	TRBD1	.	TRBV30	TRBJ1-2
CAISEQGISNQPQHF	TGTGCCATCAGTGAACAGGGCATTAGCAATCAGCCCCAGCATTTT	.	.	TRBV10-3	TRBJ1-5
CASSLGTGAQPQHF	TGTGCCAGCAGCTTAGGGACAGGGGCCCAGCCCCAGCATTTT	TRBD1	.	TRBV7-6	TRBJ1-5
CASSYPGTNSGNTIYF	TGTGCCAGCAGTTACCCCGGGACAAACTCTGGAAACACCATATATTTT	.	.	TRBV6-6	TRBJ1-3
CASRRDMVEKLFF	TGTGCCAGCAGGAGGGACATGGTAGAAAAACTGTTTTTT	.	.	TRBV28	TRBJ1-4
CSVQSPRLAGYTF	TGCAGCGTTCAATCACCCCGTCTGGCTGGCTACACCTTC	.	.	TRBV29-1	TRBJ1-2
CASSWVGGRDTDTQYF	TGTGCCAGCAGCTGGGTCGGGGGGCGCGACACAGATACGCAGTATTTT	.	.	TRBV28	TRBJ2-3
CASSLGLYQETQYF	TGTGCCAGCAGTTTAGGGCTGTACCAAGAGACCCAGTACTTC	.	.	TRBV28	TRBJ2-5
CASSRSGSQREQYF	TGCGCCAGCAGTAGGAGCGGGAGTCAGAGGGAGCAGTACTTC	TRBD2	.	TRBV5-1	TRBJ2-7
CASSYFRGPNQPQHF	TGTGCCAGCAGTTACTTCAGGGGACCCAATCAGCCCCAGCATTTT	.	.	TRBV6-5	TRBJ1-5
CASSRVGNTGELFF	TGTGCCAGCTCAAGGGTCGGGAACACCGGGGAGCTGTTTTTT	.	.	TRBV18	TRBJ2-2
CASSLTGATEAFF	TGCGCCAGCAGCCTTACAGGGGCCACTGAAGCTTTCTTT	TRBD1	once	TRBV5-1	TRBJ1-1
CASSSGAAEAFF	TGTGCCAGCAGTTCGGGGGCGGCTGAAGCTTTCTTT	.	few	TRBV27	TRBJ1-1